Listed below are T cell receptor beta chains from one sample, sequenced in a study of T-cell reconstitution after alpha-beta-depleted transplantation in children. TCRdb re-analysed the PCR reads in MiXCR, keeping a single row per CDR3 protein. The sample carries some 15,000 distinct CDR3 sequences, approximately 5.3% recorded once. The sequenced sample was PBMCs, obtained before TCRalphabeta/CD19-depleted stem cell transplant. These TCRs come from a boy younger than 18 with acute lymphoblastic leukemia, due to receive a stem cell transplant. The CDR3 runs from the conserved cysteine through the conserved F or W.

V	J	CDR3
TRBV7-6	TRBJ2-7	CASSPPGLTGSYEQYF
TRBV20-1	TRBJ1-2	CSATSGYGYTF
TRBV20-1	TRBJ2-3	CSARDERRRGMQYF
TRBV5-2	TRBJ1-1	CAMGHGLLQRPHTEAFF
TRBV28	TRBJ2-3	CASISARTNTDTQYF
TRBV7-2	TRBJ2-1	CASSLGGGEQFF
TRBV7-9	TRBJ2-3	CASHPSLADTDTQYF
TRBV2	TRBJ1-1	CASSRNPQVSEAFF
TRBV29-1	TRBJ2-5	CSVEVTSGPVIVQETQYF
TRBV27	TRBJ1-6	CASRRTDNSPLHF
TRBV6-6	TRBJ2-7	CASSSTGTDTYEQYF
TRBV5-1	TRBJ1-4	CASSSLPGQNEKLFF
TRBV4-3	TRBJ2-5	CASSRTSGEQETQYF
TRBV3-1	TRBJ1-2	CASSLGGGYTF
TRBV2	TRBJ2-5	CASSEALWRTEHQETQYF
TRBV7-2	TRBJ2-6	CASSLAPRGASGANVLTF
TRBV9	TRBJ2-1	CASSVASDYNEQFF
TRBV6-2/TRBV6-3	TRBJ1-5	CASSLYDRDDQPQHF
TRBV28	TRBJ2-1	CASSPGTPGDEQFF